Shown below are 18 T cell receptor beta chains from a single sample sequenced in a study of CD8 T cells in Susac syndrome. An input of roughly 0.5 to 1 ug of RNA was subjected to reverse transcription using random hexamers. TCRdb re-derived calls from the immunoSEQ multiplex PCR reads in MiXCR, one entry per CDR3 protein. The sample has some 400,000 distinct CDR3 sequences; 85% to 90% are singletons. Source material: CD8+ T cells from PBMCs. The receptors originated from a human donor with multiple sclerosis.

J is TRBJ2-7 and V is TRBV10-2, with 14 bases aligning to TRBD2. The CDR3 is made up of 18 amino acids. Germline values: CDR1 WSHSY, CDR2 SAAADI. Trimming cost V 6 bases and J 0 bases; bases outside gene matches: 10. CDR3 sequence: CASRGLAGERGASYEQYF. The CDR3 DNA is TGCGCCAGCAGGGGACTAGCGGGAGAGAGGGGGGCCTCCTACGAGCAGTACTTC.

The chain uses TRBV4-1 and TRBJ2-1; the D gene is possibly TRBD2 (6 bases). V lost 1 base and J 5 bases, leaving 12 bases between the germline ends. From germline, CDR1 is MGHRA and CDR2 YSYEKL. The CDR3 consists of 15 residues. DNA for the CDR3: TGCGCCAGCAGCCAAGTTCCGGGACTGAACAATGAGCAGTTCTTC. The encoded protein is CASSQVPGLNNEQFF.

The rearrangement links TRBV29-1 to TRBJ2-1, with D perhaps matching TRBD1 or TRBD2 (5 bases each). The CDR3 contains 14 residues. Trimming stripped 2 bases from V and 4 bases from J, with 12 bases between. Germline-derived CDR1 and CDR2 are SQVTM and ANQGSEA. The CDR3 is CSVERQGVYNEQFF. CDR3 bases: TGCAGCGTTGAAAGGCAGGGAGTGTACAATGAGCAGTTCTTC.

CDR3 region: CASSLTAGLKGTEAFF. The CDR3 DNA is TGCGCCAGCAGTCTTACAGCGGGGCTTAAAGGGACTGAAGCTTTCTTT. The chain couples TRBV10-1 to TRBJ1-1, with D perhaps TRBD1 (5 bases). The CDR3 spans 16 residues. The V gene's germline CDR1 is WNHNN and CDR2 SYGVQD (reference sequence). V was pared by 5 bases and J by 5 bases, with 21 bases between.

The CDR3 DNA sequence: TGCAGCGTCCCAAATGTGACAGCTTACCACTATGGCTACACCTTC. Translating gives CSVPNVTAYHYGYTF. The V call is TRBV29-1, the J call TRBJ1-2, with D maybe TRBD1 (5 bases). The CDR3 extends over 15 amino acids. Looked up from germline, CDR1 is SQVTM and CDR2 is ANQGSEA. V was cut by 6 bases and J by 3 bases, with 20 bases left in between.

The chain joins TRBV19 to TRBJ1-2; D gene ambiguous. Per germline, CDR1 LNHDA and CDR2 SQIVND (reference sequence). This CDR3 is built from 16 residues. Trimming left V 2 bases short and J 0 bases short, with 13 bases between. In DNA, the CDR3 is TGTGCCAGTAGTATAACTCTTTTGAAAGCTAACTATGGCTACACCTTC. It encodes CASSITLLKANYGYTF.

This clonotype was seen only a few times. This chain uses TRBV29-1 with TRBJ1-2; D is undetermined. V lost 7 bases, J lost 3 bases, and 6 bases lay in between. Per germline, CDR1 SQVTM and CDR2 ANQGSEA. This CDR3 contains 10 residues. CDR3 sequence: CSAEDYGYTF. The CDR3, as DNA: TGCAGCGCAGAGGACTATGGCTACACCTTC.

This rearrangement joins TRBV29-1 to TRBJ2-5; D not certain. The CDR3 runs to 12 residues. The germline V gene encodes CDR1 SQVTM and CDR2 ANQGSEA. V was cut by 1 base and J by 3 bases, with 6 bases left in between. CDR3 in amino acids: CSVEVSEETQYF. For the CDR3, the DNA is TGCAGCGTTGAAGTTTCGGAAGAGACCCAGTACTTC.

V and J are TRBV19 and TRBJ1-1, with D tentatively TRBD1 (5 bases). This CDR3 has 15 amino acids. The germline CDR1 and CDR2 sequences are LNHDA and SQIVND (reference sequence). V was pared by 4 bases and J by 5 bases, with 17 bases between. As DNA, the CDR3 is TGTGCCAGTAGTACCATAGCGGCGGGGGGAACTGAAGCTTTCTTT. This sequence encodes CASSTIAAGGTEAFF.

This clonotype was seen more than once but under ten times. The V and J genes are TRBV19 and TRBJ2-5; weak D call: TRBD2 (6 bases). Deletions cut 3 bases from V and 2 bases from J, with 10 bases between. Germline V CDR1 and CDR2: LNHDA, SQIVND (reference sequence). CDR3 length equals 14 residues. The CDR3 nucleotides are TGTGCCAGTAGTATGGAGGGGAGACAAGAGACCCAGTACTTC. Encoded protein: CASSMEGRQETQYF. Full variable domain (outside the CDR3, taken from reference TRBV19 and TRBJ2-5): DGGITQSPKYLFRKEGQNVTLSCEQNLNHDAMYWYRQDPGQGLRLIYYSQIVNDFQKGDIAEGYSVSREKKESFPLTVTSAQKNPTAFYLCASSMEGRQETQYFGPGTRLLVL.

This chain connects TRBV5-1 to TRBJ2-2; 9 nucleotides align to TRBD1. Germline values: CDR1 SGHRS, CDR2 YFSETQ. CDR3 length equals 15 residues. Trimming removed 6 bases from V and 8 bases from J; junction bases left unmatched: 11. The CDR3 region has the DNA TGCGCCAGCACGGCGGGACAGGGAAATGGAGGGGAGCTGTTTTTT. This encodes CASTAGQGNGGELFF.

A remark on this clonotype: One end of the junction does not line up with germline, which may come from a read error. The rearrangement uses TRBV13 and TRBJ2-7, with D possibly matching TRBD2 (7 bases). From germline, CDR1 is PRHDT and CDR2 FYEKMQ (reference sequence). CDR3 length equals 14 residues. CDR3 residues: CASSLGGGMYEQYF. The CDR3, as DNA: TGTGCCAGCAGCCTAGGGGGAGGGATGTACGAGCAGTACTTC.

The CDR3 loop reads CASRSGGIILSHEQFF. In DNA form, the CDR3 reads TGTGCCAGCAGGTCCGGCGGGATTATCCTCTCTCATGAGCAGTTCTTC. The chain combines TRBV6-1 with TRBJ2-1; D may be TRBD2 (6 bases). Germline V gives CDR1 MNHNS, CDR2 SASEGT. The ends were cut back, 6 bases at V and 8 bases at J, with 23 bases in the middle. The CDR3 extends over 16 amino acids.

This sequence joins TRBV4-1 and TRBJ1-4, with 8 bases lining up with TRBD1. The V gene's germline CDR1 is MGHRA and CDR2 YSYEKL. The CDR3 has 15 residues. Trimming removed 6 bases from V and 6 bases from J; junction bases left unmatched: 9. CDR3 nucleotides: TGCGCCAGCAGACAGTCAGGGGGCATTTATGAAAAACTGTTTTTT. It translates to CASRQSGGIYEKLFF.

V and J are TRBV2 and TRBJ1-4, with D possibly matching TRBD1 (5 bases). The CDR3 has 16 amino acids. The germline V and J ends were trimmed by 7 bases and 0 bases, with 15 bases remaining between them. Germline CDR1 SNHLY, CDR2 FYNNEI. CDR3 DNA sequence: TGTGCCAGCAAAACAGGAAGGATGACAACTAATGAAAAACTGTTTTTT. Translated: CASKTGRMTTNEKLFF.

This chain links TRBV7-9 with TRBJ2-5; the D is unclear. Germline values: CDR1 SEHNR, CDR2 FQNEAQ (reference sequence). The germline V and J ends were trimmed by 6 bases and 0 bases, with 11 bases remaining between them. The CDR3 is made up of 14 amino acids. CDR3 in DNA: TGTGCCAGCAGTTCGGCCCCGTACCAAGAGACCCAGTACTTC. Residues: CASSSAPYQETQYF.

This sequence joins TRBV27 and TRBJ2-1; D is unresolved. The CDR3 spans 13 residues. The germline gives CDR1 MNHEY, CDR2 SMNVEV (reference sequence). Trimming removed 3 bases from V and 8 bases from J, with 11 bases in between. This chain's CDR3 is CASSFLPRDEQFF. The CDR3 DNA follows: TGTGCCAGCAGTTTCCTACCTAGGGATGAGCAGTTCTTC.

The chain uses TRBV13 and TRBJ2-1; D could derive from TRBD1 or TRBD2 (5 bases each). CDR3 length: 14 amino acids. Germline V lookup: CDR1 PRHDT, CDR2 FYEKMQ (reference sequence). The ends were cut back, 4 bases at V and 5 bases at J, with 12 bases in the middle. The DNA for the CDR3 is TGTGCCAGCAGCTCGGGACCCCAAAACAATGAGCAGTTCTTC. Amino acid sequence: CASSSGPQNNEQFF. Together with reference TRBV13 and TRBJ2-1, the CDR3 gives the full variable domain: AAGVIQSPRHLIKEKRETATLKCYPIPRHDTVYWYQQGPGQDPQFLISFYEKMQSDKGSIPDRFSAQQFSDYHSELNMSSLELGDSALYFCASSSGPQNNEQFFGPGTRLTVL.